This is a list of T cell receptor beta chains from one sample in a study of metastatic and nonmetastatic thyroid tumors. TCRdb used MiXCR to call clones anew from the PCR reads. Among under 5,500 clones listed, around 23% were seen once. Sequencing used adjacent normal tissue. These receptor sequences come from a female donor with papillary thyroid cancer or a benign thyroid nodule (not recorded which). Some clones in this sample may be carry-over from other donors' samples. Both conserved end residues are part of each CDR3. Fields, in order: J gene, D gene, clone size, V gene, CDR3 DNA, CDR3 protein. A D gene is named only where the DNA matches it firmly. Clone size is given for some rows only: seen once, a few or many times, or a class if the clone is expanded.

j_call: TRBJ2-3
d_call: NA
clone_size: large
v_call: TRBV10-3
cdr3_nt: TGTGCCATCAGGCCAAGGGGGAACACAGATACGCAGTATTTT
cdr3_aa: CAIRPRGNTDTQYF

j_call: TRBJ2-7
d_call: NA
clone_size: medium-sized
v_call: TRBV2
cdr3_nt: TGTGCCAGCAAACAGGATCCATTCTACGAGCAGTACTTC
cdr3_aa: CASKQDPFYEQYF

j_call: TRBJ2-7
d_call: NA
clone_size: NA
v_call: TRBV6-2/TRBV6-3
cdr3_nt: TGTGCCAGCAGTTACTCCGGGGACGAGCAGTACTTC
cdr3_aa: CASSYSGDEQYF

j_call: TRBJ1-1
d_call: TRBD1
clone_size: medium-sized
v_call: TRBV29-1
cdr3_nt: TGCAGCGTTGCGAGGGGACAGGGGACTGAAGCTTTCTTT
cdr3_aa: CSVARGQGTEAFF

j_call: TRBJ2-6
d_call: TRBD1
clone_size: medium-sized
v_call: TRBV28
cdr3_nt: TGTGCCAGCAGTACTCAGGGGGATTGGGGGGCCAACGTCCTGACTTTC
cdr3_aa: CASSTQGDWGANVLTF

j_call: TRBJ2-7
d_call: TRBD2
clone_size: medium-sized
v_call: TRBV18
cdr3_nt: TGTGCCAGCTCACCACCGGGACTAGCTCGCTACGAGCAGTACTTC
cdr3_aa: CASSPPGLARYEQYF

j_call: TRBJ2-7
d_call: TRBD2
clone_size: few
v_call: TRBV19
cdr3_nt: TGTGCCTGGGCCCCAGGAGCGGGAGGGTTCGAGCAGTACTTC
cdr3_aa: CAWAPGAGGFEQYF

j_call: TRBJ1-5
d_call: NA
clone_size: medium-sized
v_call: TRBV27
cdr3_nt: TGTGCCAGCAGTTTATCCCCAGGGGAACAGCCCCAGCATTTT
cdr3_aa: CASSLSPGEQPQHF

j_call: TRBJ2-7
d_call: NA
clone_size: NA
v_call: TRBV27
cdr3_nt: TGTGCCAGCAGTAAAAAAGGGGGGGGACAGATACCTCACGAGCAGTACTTC
cdr3_aa: CASSKKGGGQIPHEQYF

j_call: TRBJ2-3
d_call: TRBD2
clone_size: NA
v_call: TRBV12-3/TRBV12-4
cdr3_nt: TGTGCCAGCAGTAAACTGTTAGCGGGGGGCGCAGATACGCAGTATTTT
cdr3_aa: CASSKLLAGGADTQYF

j_call: TRBJ2-1
d_call: NA
clone_size: NA
v_call: TRBV20-1
cdr3_nt: TGCAGTGCTAGAACCGGACTAAATTACAATGAGCAGTTCTTC
cdr3_aa: CSARTGLNYNEQFF

j_call: TRBJ2-7
d_call: TRBD2
clone_size: NA
v_call: TRBV9
cdr3_nt: TGTGCCAGCAGCGTAGCGGCTAGCGGGAGCGACGAGCAGTACTTC
cdr3_aa: CASSVAASGSDEQYF

j_call: TRBJ1-1
d_call: NA
clone_size: medium-sized
v_call: TRBV6-2/TRBV6-3
cdr3_nt: TGTGCCAGCAGTTACTCAAATCTCAACCAAGCTTTCTTT
cdr3_aa: CASSYSNLNQAFF

j_call: TRBJ2-2
d_call: NA
clone_size: medium-sized
v_call: TRBV20-1
cdr3_nt: TGCAGTGCCAAGAGAGTGGACACTCTTGCCACCGGGGAGCTGTTTTTT
cdr3_aa: CSAKRVDTLATGELFF

j_call: TRBJ1-1
d_call: NA
clone_size: NA
v_call: TRBV3-1
cdr3_nt: TGTGCCAGCAGCCAAGGATTCGCCAGGGGCGGTGAGAACACTGAAGCTTTCTTT
cdr3_aa: CASSQGFARGGENTEAFF

j_call: TRBJ1-1
d_call: NA
clone_size: few
v_call: TRBV12-3/TRBV12-4
cdr3_nt: TGTGCCGGCATAACCGGGGGGACCACGAACACTGAAGCTTTCTTT
cdr3_aa: CAGITGGTTNTEAFF

j_call: TRBJ2-7
d_call: TRBD2
clone_size: hyperexpanded
v_call: TRBV5-8
cdr3_nt: TGTGCCAGCAGCTTCGTCCTAGCGGGGTCCTACGAGCAGTACTTC
cdr3_aa: CASSFVLAGSYEQYF

j_call: TRBJ2-5
d_call: NA
clone_size: many
v_call: TRBV11-2
cdr3_nt: TGTGCCAGCAGCGTCCGACCGCTCCAAGAGACCCAGTACTTC
cdr3_aa: CASSVRPLQETQYF

j_call: TRBJ1-2
d_call: TRBD1
clone_size: NA
v_call: TRBV7-2
cdr3_nt: TGTGCCAGCAGCTTAGCGGGGGGACAGGGCTATGGCTACACCTTC
cdr3_aa: CASSLAGGQGYGYTF

j_call: TRBJ1-5
d_call: TRBD1
clone_size: NA
v_call: TRBV19
cdr3_nt: TGTGCTAGTAGTCCGGGACAGAGGCAGCCCCAGCATTTT
cdr3_aa: CASSPGQRQPQHF

j_call: TRBJ2-3
d_call: TRBD2
clone_size: once
v_call: TRBV7-6
cdr3_nt: TGTGCCAGCAGCTTGGGACTAGCCCCAGATACGCAGTATTTT
cdr3_aa: CASSLGLAPDTQYF

j_call: TRBJ1-3
d_call: NA
clone_size: NA
v_call: TRBV20-1
cdr3_nt: TGCAGTGCTCCCATTGGCGGTATGGGGTTGTGGATATATTTT
cdr3_aa: CSAPIGGMGLWIYF

j_call: TRBJ2-3
d_call: NA
clone_size: medium-sized
v_call: TRBV12-3/TRBV12-4
cdr3_nt: TGTGCCAGCAGTTTGCTTGACGGCTACACAGATACGCAGTATTTT
cdr3_aa: CASSLLDGYTDTQYF

j_call: TRBJ2-1
d_call: NA
clone_size: medium-sized
v_call: TRBV15
cdr3_nt: TGTGCCACCAGCAGAGTCCGAGAGGGGTACAATGAGCAGTTCTTC
cdr3_aa: CATSRVREGYNEQFF

j_call: TRBJ2-3
d_call: TRBD2
clone_size: medium-sized
v_call: TRBV4-1
cdr3_nt: TGCGCCAGCAGCCCCTTACTAGCGGGGGGGCGAGATACGCAGTATTTT
cdr3_aa: CASSPLLAGGRDTQYF

j_call: TRBJ2-1
d_call: TRBD2
clone_size: few
v_call: TRBV13
cdr3_nt: TGTGCCAGCAGCTCGGGACTAGCGGGAGGGGTTGTCAATGAGCAGTTCTTC
cdr3_aa: CASSSGLAGGVVNEQFF

j_call: TRBJ2-1
d_call: TRBD1
clone_size: NA
v_call: TRBV2
cdr3_nt: TGTGCCACCAAAGGGACAGAGGGGGATGAGCAGTTCTTC
cdr3_aa: CATKGTEGDEQFF

j_call: TRBJ2-3
d_call: TRBD2
clone_size: many
v_call: TRBV18
cdr3_nt: TGTGCCAGCTCAAGGACTAGCGCGGGAGGAAGCGCAGATACGCAGTATTTT
cdr3_aa: CASSRTSAGGSADTQYF

j_call: TRBJ1-1
d_call: TRBD1
clone_size: medium-sized
v_call: TRBV28
cdr3_nt: TGTGCCAGCAGTTCTATATTGGGACAGATGAACACTGAAGCTTTCTTT
cdr3_aa: CASSSILGQMNTEAFF

j_call: TRBJ2-7
d_call: NA
clone_size: NA
v_call: TRBV3-1
cdr3_nt: TGTGCCAGCAGCCAAGTAACTGATCCAGGGCTAGCGTCGTTC
cdr3_aa: CASSQVTDPGLASF

j_call: TRBJ2-7
d_call: NA
clone_size: few
v_call: TRBV28
cdr3_nt: TGTGCCTGTTGGACAGACCCCTACGAGCAGTACTTC
cdr3_aa: CACWTDPYEQYF

j_call: TRBJ2-6
d_call: NA
clone_size: few
v_call: TRBV28
cdr3_nt: TGTGCCAGCAGTTCCCGGTGGGTGGCTGGGGCCAACGTCCTGACTTTC
cdr3_aa: CASSSRWVAGANVLTF

j_call: TRBJ2-2
d_call: NA
clone_size: few
v_call: TRBV7-7
cdr3_nt: TGTGCTAGCAGCTTGTTGTCCGTCGGCATCTGGGAGCTGTTTTTT
cdr3_aa: CASSLLSVGIWELFF

j_call: TRBJ1-1
d_call: NA
clone_size: NA
v_call: TRBV5-1
cdr3_nt: TGCGCCAGCAGCTTGGACACAGGGTCTAAAGCTTTCTTT
cdr3_aa: CASSLDTGSKAFF

j_call: TRBJ2-1
d_call: NA
clone_size: many
v_call: TRBV28
cdr3_nt: TGTGCCATGAAGGACGCCTACAATGAGCAGTTCTTC
cdr3_aa: CAMKDAYNEQFF

j_call: TRBJ2-1
d_call: TRBD2
clone_size: large
v_call: TRBV20-1
cdr3_nt: TGCAGTGCTCCCCTAGCGGGACTCTATGAGCAGTTCTTC
cdr3_aa: CSAPLAGLYEQFF

j_call: TRBJ2-7
d_call: NA
clone_size: medium-sized
v_call: TRBV11-2
cdr3_nt: TGTGCCAGCAGCCATCCGAGCGGCTACGAGCAGTACTTC
cdr3_aa: CASSHPSGYEQYF

j_call: TRBJ2-6
d_call: NA
clone_size: NA
v_call: TRBV6-2/TRBV6-3
cdr3_nt: TGTGCCAGCAGGCTGAATCCGGGCAGGTCCCTCTCTGGGGCCAACGTCCTGACTTTC
cdr3_aa: CASRLNPGRSLSGANVLTF

j_call: TRBJ2-1
d_call: TRBD2
clone_size: medium-sized
v_call: TRBV25-1
cdr3_nt: TGTGCCAGCAAGGGGAGGGGACTTGAGCAGTTCTTC
cdr3_aa: CASKGRGLEQFF

j_call: TRBJ2-6
d_call: NA
clone_size: medium-sized
v_call: TRBV20-1
cdr3_nt: TGCAGTGCTAGAGATCGACAGACCAGCTCTGGGGCCAACGTCCTGACTTTC
cdr3_aa: CSARDRQTSSGANVLTF

j_call: TRBJ2-2
d_call: NA
clone_size: medium-sized
v_call: TRBV5-1
cdr3_nt: TGCGCCAGCAGCTTGATGGGGCAGGGCGGGGAGCTGTTTTTT
cdr3_aa: CASSLMGQGGELFF

j_call: TRBJ2-6
d_call: NA
clone_size: medium-sized
v_call: TRBV7-3
cdr3_nt: TGTGCCAGCAGCTTAACGCGGGACAGCTCTGGGGCCAACGTCCTGACTTTC
cdr3_aa: CASSLTRDSSGANVLTF

j_call: TRBJ1-1
d_call: NA
clone_size: medium-sized
v_call: TRBV19
cdr3_nt: TGTGCCAGTAGTATGGTGAGTCGGTGGGACACTGAAGCTTTCTTT
cdr3_aa: CASSMVSRWDTEAFF

j_call: TRBJ1-1
d_call: NA
clone_size: medium-sized
v_call: TRBV5-1
cdr3_nt: TGCGCCAGCAGCTCGACAGCCTGGAACACTGAAGCTTTCTTT
cdr3_aa: CASSSTAWNTEAFF